One T cell receptor beta chain is described in this entry. A far larger clone differs by one base, so this is likely a read error. Additional DNA sequences in this sample encode the identical CDR3. This sample was included in a study of glioma-infiltrating T cells after dendritic cell vaccination. For the study at large: Dendritic cell vaccination trial patients had either newly diagnosed or recurrent glioblastoma. The vaccine used monocyte-derived dendritic cells pulsed overnight with autologous tumor lysate.

The PCR used 60 V beta and 13 J beta primers. Measured with immunoSEQ multiplex PCR; TCRdb has only the in-frame clones, and not every one. The data contain over 75,000 clones, more than 80% of them seen just once; the ten biggest clones take up around 2.2%. Stated time point: after dendritic cell vaccination, including at tumor progression/relapse. The germline gives CDR1 MRHNA, CDR2 SNTAGT. V lost 3 bases and J 0 bases, leaving 9 bases between the germline ends. The CDR3 has 15 amino acids. This rearrangement joins TRBV6-4 to TRBJ1-5; perhaps TRBD1 as D (5 bases). The sample here was blood, taken after dendritic cell vaccination. The sequence came from a human donor with glioblastoma. CDR3 region: CASSEPGISNQPQHF. Here the CDR3 DNA reads TGTGCCAGCAGTGAACCAGGGATTAGCAATCAGCCCCAGCATTTT.